Presented here are 5 T cell receptor beta chains from one specimen sequenced in a study of blood T cell repertoires in COVID-19. Libraries were prepared by immunoSEQ multiplex PCR; TCRdb keeps only in-frame clonotypes and omits some of them. Found here are around 200,000 clones, 65% to 85% of them singletons; the top ten hold 2.5% to 3.5%. Sequenced sample: peripheral blood. Receptors were obtained from a man aged 50 to 60 with active or convalescent COVID-19.

CDR3 protein: CASSPDGTGDTEAFF. The CDR3 DNA reads as TGTGCCAGCAGCCCAGACGGGACAGGGGATACTGAAGCTTTCTTT. This chain connects TRBV7-3 to TRBJ1-1, with 10 bases lining up with TRBD1. Germline CDR1 SGHTA, CDR2 FQGTGA. CDR3 size: 15 residues. The V segment lost 5 bases and the J segment 5 bases; nucleotides outside the gene matches: 8.

The chain couples TRBV28 to TRBJ2-1, with 8 nucleotides matching TRBD2. The V and J ends lost 2 bases and 5 bases, in that order; junction bases with no gene match: 5. The CDR3 loop spans 15 amino acids. Germline CDR1 and CDR2: MDHEN and SYDVKM. The CDR3 coding sequence is TGTGCCAGCAGTTTAGTCGCTAGCGGGCACAATGAGCAGTTCTTC. Translating gives CASSLVASGHNEQFF.

V gene TRBV6-5 combines with J gene TRBJ2-7; D is ambiguous. This CDR3 has 14 amino acids. Germline lookup yields CDR1 MNHEY and CDR2 SVGAGI. Trimming cost V 11 bases and J 2 bases, with 19 bases left between them. The CDR3, as DNA: TGTGCCTCTAACCGTCCCCGTCTTACCTACGAGCAGTACTTC. This translates into CASNRPRLTYEQYF.

The V and J genes are TRBV4-3 and TRBJ1-5; D is uncertain. This CDR3 is 15 amino acids long. Germline assignment: CDR1 LGHNA and CDR2 YSLEER. V was clipped by 0 bases and J by 5 bases, with 11 bases between them. CDR3 DNA: TGCGCCAGCAGCCAAGAGGAGGGTACCCATCAGCCCCAGCATTTT. Its translation is CASSQEEGTHQPQHF.

The chain is built from TRBV30 and TRBJ2-7, with D tentatively TRBD2 (7 bases). In germline, CDR1 is GTSNPN, CDR2 SVGIG (reference sequence). V lost 0 bases, J lost 7 bases, and 10 bases lay in between. This CDR3 has 12 amino acids. In nucleotides, the CDR3 is TGTGCCTGGAGTGTACAGGGAGGGGAGCAGTACTTC. Protein product: CAWSVQGGEQYF.